These T cell receptor beta chains were read from a single sample in a study of blood T cell repertoires in COVID-19. The data were produced by immunoSEQ multiplex PCR, yet TCRdb's version contains in-frame clones alone and is incomplete. Altogether more than 250,000 clones are present, 87% being singletons, with the ten largest covering roughly 5%. Sequenced material: PBMCs or T cells enriched from blood (not recorded which). These receptor sequences come from a woman aged 25 to 39 who had recovered from COVID-19. CDR3s leave out the opening cysteine and the closing phenylalanine or tryptophan. The order of the fields is clone size, CDR3 length, V gene, CDR3 protein. Some rows mark clone size as missing; the rest say once, few, many or name a class of expanded clone.

>.|11|TRBV18
ASSPIGGETQY
>.|13|TRBV7-7
ASSLGVGGPETQY
>.|12|TRBV5-4
ASSLLSFNYGYT
>.|12|TRBV5-4
ASSKDSSQETQY
>.|15|TRBV7-2
ASRMGTGHSGANVLT
>.|12|TRBV2
ASIEGAGANVLT
>.|13|TRBV5-6
ASRIGGVDPYEQY
>once|15|TRBV6-1
ASSEWAGGEGNQPQH
>once|12|TRBV6-5
ASSWTGRRTEAF
>.|12|TRBV5-1
ASSPGSIGEKLF
>.|16|TRBV4-1
ASSQEPVLSRNNEKLF
>.|11|TRBV12-3/TRBV12-4
ASSQDKNQPQH
>.|14|TRBV5-1
ASSFGGGAVAETQY
>.|11|TRBV4-2
ASSQENLAEQY
>.|13|TRBV6-5
ASIQGQTSPQPQH
>.|14|TRBV7-8
ASSSSGTGPPRGQF
>.|14|TRBV27
ASRAYGGGSGNTIY
>.|12|TRBV19
ASSITSHSYEQY
>.|12|TRBV4-2
ASSHSLADYEQY
>.|17|TRBV30
AWSVLRDLSPNSGNTIY
>.|16|TRBV28
ASSLWGGGVSLHSPLH
>.|13|TRBV11-2
ASSWTSGGANEQF
>.|13|TRBV2
ASNRILQGVYGYT
>.|14|TRBV2
ASSEWVSGVYNEQF
>.|16|TRBV18
ASSPLSSGGRTGNTIY
>once|13|TRBV5-1
ASSFTPGQGEGYT
>many|12|TRBV2
ASTLRGGGYEQY
>.|12|TRBV10-3
AISATGSENTIY
>.|12|TRBV20-1
SASPGGITGGYT
>.|12|TRBV6-5
ASRIQAGDTEAF